What follows is one TCR beta chain and its context. This clonotype occurred a few times. Its specific antigen is unknown. It has no much larger one-base neighbor in the sample; base qualities were not kept. Stable Graves' hyperthyroidism was defined as no progression to ophthalmopathy during 18 months of follow-up. Hyperthyroidism patients were aged 18 to 65 years and newly diagnosed, with disease duration of less than 2 months. Any patient with an uncontrolled infection, another autoimmune disease, pregnancy or lactation was excluded. Diagnoses were based on clinical symptoms, serum thyroxine and TRAb, thyroid ultrasound and orbital computed tomography. PBMCs were isolated from 8 to 10 ml of fresh peripheral blood by Ficoll-Paque density gradient centrifugation. Trizol reagent was used to extract total RNA, and RNA quality was then checked on an Agilent 2100 Bioanalyzer. Trimming accounts for 3 bases at V and 5 bases at J, while the number of junction bases matched to no gene is 15. The germline V gene encodes CDR1 SGHRS and CDR2 YFSETQ. Measured from the cysteine to the phenylalanine, the CDR3 is 17 residues long. Kept here is only the CDR3 DNA, which spans 51 bases and is read in frame from base 1.

These data belong to a study of T cells in Graves' hyperthyroidism and ophthalmopathy (dated by TCRdb to the late 2010s). For the study in its entirety: Peripheral blood samples were taken at initial diagnosis, before any treatment was given. To identify distinguishing TCR V-J signatures, a discovery cohort of 95 to 100 patients was used, comprising 40 to 45 with Graves' ophthalmopathy and around 60 with stable Graves' hyperthyroidism. Prospective prediction of ophthalmopathy was tested in an independent validation cohort consisting of 18 hyperthyroidism patients and about 17 patients who later progressed to ophthalmopathy. The 90 to 100 discovery patients were randomly split 7:3 into training and test sets. In more than five Graves' hyperthyroidism patients, the study also compared T-cell repertoires from thyroid tissue with T-cell repertoires from blood. Following sampling, methimazole starting at 30 mg daily was given to hyperthyroidism patients, and high-dose intravenous methylprednisolone was given to ophthalmopathy patients. The paper reports TCR Vbeta CDR3 sequencing of some 140 peripheral blood samples: approximately 43 ophthalmopathy, under 80 hyperthyroidism and approximately 17 progressor patients. Study-wide findings and limitations: Blood samples also contained most of the expanded thyroid clonotypes (frequency above 0.001), which suggests that blood repertoires may reflect thyroid immune responses. Ophthalmopathy was separated from stable hyperthyroidism by a 13 V-J signature model, with approximately 86% sensitivity and 81% to 82% specificity obtained in cross-validation and 80%/75% obtained in testing. No statistical method was used to fix the sample size in advance, and group allocation was not hidden from the investigators. In validation, the model predicted progression to ophthalmopathy a median of approximately 6.3 months before onset, with about 64% sensitivity and about 75% specificity.

The TCR beta CDR3 regions were amplified from the RNA transcripts. A first-round RT-PCR of the TCR CDR3 used the HTBI primer set with the Qiagen OneStep RT-PCR kit. A second multiplex PCR round built the libraries, followed by size selection and purification. Paired-end sequencing of the libraries was performed with 100 bp reads on an Illumina HiSeq2000. On the study's bioinformatics: Raw data were processed with SOAPnuke, discarding reads with adapters, uncalled bases, mean Phred below 15, or no exact constant-primer or identifier match. High-quality paired reads were merged with COPE v1.2.5, and unique nucleotide sequences were defined as clonotypes. MiTCR v1.1 was used to align clonotypes to the IMGT TRBV, TRBD and TRBJ reference segments. Analysis was restricted to V-J combinations with a frequency above 0.0001, which covered 99.2% of repertoires. A TCS score was defined as the ratio of F50 (clonal expansion) to E x V (chaos), with BLOSUM62-based TCRdist applied between CDR3 peptides within each V-J. Welch's t-statistics and random forest reduced fewer than 600 V-J features to roughly 13, which were used in a naive Bayes classifier (R e1071). Through fastp at Q25 and MiXCR, TCRdb rebuilt clones from the public reads, retaining in-frame beta chains. Entries are consolidated by CDR3 protein sequence, retaining the most common genes and DNA. The V and J calls and clone size are TCRdb's, not the authors'. The sample table contains about 590,000 distinct CDR3 sequences; only one count was recorded for 15% to 19% of them. Jointly, the top ten make up 7.3% of the sample.

Sample: blood. The rearrangement combines TRBV5-1 with TRBJ2-3; 7 bases in the junction line up with TRBD2. The source of this sequence is a woman aged 30 to 39 with Graves' hyperthyroidism. The sequence in DNA is TGCGCCAGCAGCTCCCGAGTGGGAGGGCCTGTATTAGATACGCAGTATTTT. This translates into CASSSRVGGPVLDTQYF. The reference TRBV5-1 and TRBJ2-3 proteins fill in what lies around the CDR3, so the full variable domain reads KAGVTQTPRYLIKTRGQQVTLSCSPISGHRSVSWYQQTPGQGLQFLFEYFSETQRNKGNFPGRFSGRQFSNSRSEMNVSTLELGDSALYLCASSSRVGGPVLDTQYFGPGTRLTVL.